The next 4 T cell receptor beta chains were all read from a single sample in a study of cytomegalovirus exposure and HLA in healthy donors. Profiling relied on immunoSEQ multiplex PCR, and the TCRdb table lists in-frame clones only, not all of them. The sample has about 58,000 clones, roughly 90% seen once; the top ten hold roughly 1%. Sequenced: PBMCs. The source is a man aged 18 to 35 in good health and CMV-seronegative.

The rearrangement joins TRBV19 to TRBJ2-1, with D perhaps matching TRBD1 (6 bases). The length of the CDR3 is 15 residues. Trimming removed 3 bases at V and 3 bases at J, with 12 bases between. Germline CDR1 and CDR2: LNHDA and SQIVND (reference sequence). The DNA of the CDR3 is TGTGCCAGTAGTATCACTTGGACAGACTACAATGAGCAGTTCTTC. Translation: CASSITWTDYNEQFF.

The CDR3 is CASSRPLIDTQYF. The CDR3 DNA sequence: TGTGCCAGCAGCCGCCCACTAATAGATACGCAGTATTTT. The V gene is TRBV13, the J gene TRBJ2-3; D remains unclear. The V gene lost 5 bases and the J gene lost 5 bases, with 11 bases spanning the gap. The length of the CDR3 is 13 residues. CDR1 and CDR2 (germline): PRHDT, FYEKMQ (reference sequence). The full variable domain, its missing parts supplied by reference TRBV13 and TRBJ2-3, is AAGVIQSPRHLIKEKRETATLKCYPIPRHDTVYWYQQGPGQDPQFLISFYEKMQSDKGSIPDRFSAQQFSDYHSELNMSSLELGDSALYFCASSRPLIDTQYFGPGTRLTVL.

The CDR3 reads CASSLGAGGAYEQYF. The CDR3 nucleotides read TGTGCCAGCAGCTTAGGGGCAGGGGGCGCGTACGAGCAGTACTTC. J is TRBJ2-7 and V is TRBV7-8; 8 bases agree with TRBD1. CDR1 is SGHVS, CDR2 FQNEAQ, per germline. CDR3 length equals 15 residues. Trimming cost V 1 base and J 4 bases; bases outside gene matches: 6.

The CDR3 sequence is CASSQDGRATDTQYF. CDR3 DNA: TGCGCCAGCAGCCAAGACGGGAGGGCCACAGATACGCAGTATTTT. The chain recombines TRBV4-3 with TRBJ2-3; 8 bases are shared with TRBD2. The CDR3 covers 15 residues. Losses at the gene ends were 0 bases for V and 2 bases for J; bases not matched to a gene: 1. Germline V gene data show CDR1 as LGHNA and CDR2 as YSLEER.